This TCR beta chain derives from a study of T-cell reconstitution after alpha-beta-depleted transplantation in children. Germline assignment: CDR1 SQVTM and CDR2 ANQGSEA. The CDR3 totals 13 residues. Trimming took 7 bases from V and 0 from J, leaving 11 bases between them. The table lists this clonotype with many counts. Unique molecular identifiers featured in how the TCRbeta library was prepared. TCRdb itself ran the PCR reads through MiXCR, one entry per CDR3 protein. This sample has approximately 490,000 distinct CDR3 sequences, with around an eighth found just once. The receptor was isolated from a human donor who donated a stem cell graft to a child with combined immunodeficiency. The sequencing used PBMCs from the stem cell graft donor, collected from the stem cell graft. This chain uses TRBV29-1 with TRBJ2-3, with unresolved D. As DNA, the CDR3 is TGCAGCGCTGGAGTTCCTAGCACAGATACGCAGTATTTT. Protein sequence: CSAGVPSTDTQYF.